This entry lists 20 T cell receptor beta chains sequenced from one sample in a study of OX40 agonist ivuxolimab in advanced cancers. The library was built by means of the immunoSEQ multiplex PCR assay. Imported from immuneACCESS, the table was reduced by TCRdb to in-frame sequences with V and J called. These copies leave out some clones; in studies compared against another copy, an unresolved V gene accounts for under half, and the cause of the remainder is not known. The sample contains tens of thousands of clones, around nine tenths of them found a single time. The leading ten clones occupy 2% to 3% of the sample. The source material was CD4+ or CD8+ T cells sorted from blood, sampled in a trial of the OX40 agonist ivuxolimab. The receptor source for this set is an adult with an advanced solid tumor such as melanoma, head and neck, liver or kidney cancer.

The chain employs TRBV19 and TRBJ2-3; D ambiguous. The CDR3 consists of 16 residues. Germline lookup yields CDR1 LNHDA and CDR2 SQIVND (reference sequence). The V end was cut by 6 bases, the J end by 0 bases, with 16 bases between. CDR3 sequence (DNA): TGTGCCAGTAGCAAAATGGGCAGCTATAGCACAGATACGCAGTATTTT. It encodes CASSKMGSYSTDTQYF.

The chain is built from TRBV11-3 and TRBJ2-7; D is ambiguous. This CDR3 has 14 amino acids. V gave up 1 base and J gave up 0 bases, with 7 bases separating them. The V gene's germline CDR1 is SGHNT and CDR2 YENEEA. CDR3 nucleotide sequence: TGTGCCAGCAGCTTAGGGCCGCCCTCCTACGAGCAGTACTTC. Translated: CASSLGPPSYEQYF.

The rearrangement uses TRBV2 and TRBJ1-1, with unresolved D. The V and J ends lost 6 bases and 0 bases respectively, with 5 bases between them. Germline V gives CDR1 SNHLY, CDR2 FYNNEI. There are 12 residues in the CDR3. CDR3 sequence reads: CASRSLNTEAFF. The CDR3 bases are TGTGCCAGCAGGTCCTTGAACACTGAAGCTTTCTTT.

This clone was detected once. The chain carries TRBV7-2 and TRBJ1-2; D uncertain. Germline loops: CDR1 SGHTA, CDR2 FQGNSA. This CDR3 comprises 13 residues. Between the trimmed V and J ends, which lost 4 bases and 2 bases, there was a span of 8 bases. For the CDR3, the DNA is TGTGCCAGCAGCTCAGGAACCAACTATGGCTACACCTTC. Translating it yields CASSSGTNYGYTF.

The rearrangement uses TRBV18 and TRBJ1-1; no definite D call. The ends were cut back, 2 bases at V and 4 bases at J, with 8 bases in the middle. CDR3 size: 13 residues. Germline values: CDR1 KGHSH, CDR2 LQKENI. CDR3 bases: TGTGCCAGCTCACCAAACCGGGGCACTGAAGCTTTCTTT. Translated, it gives CASSPNRGTEAFF.

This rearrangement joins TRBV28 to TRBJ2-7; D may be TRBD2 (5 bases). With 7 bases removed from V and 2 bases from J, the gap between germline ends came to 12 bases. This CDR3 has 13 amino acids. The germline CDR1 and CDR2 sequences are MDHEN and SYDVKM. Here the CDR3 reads CASIGGSTYEQYF. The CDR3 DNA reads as TGTGCCAGCATTGGCGGGTCGACCTACGAGCAGTACTTC.

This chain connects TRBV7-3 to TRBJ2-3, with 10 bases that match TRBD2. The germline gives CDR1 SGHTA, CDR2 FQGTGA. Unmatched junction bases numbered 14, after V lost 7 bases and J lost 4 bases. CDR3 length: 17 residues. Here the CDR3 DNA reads TGTGCCAGCAATCAGCGGGAGGGCTCGTACGGACCAGATACGCAGTATTTT. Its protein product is CASNQREGSYGPDTQYF.

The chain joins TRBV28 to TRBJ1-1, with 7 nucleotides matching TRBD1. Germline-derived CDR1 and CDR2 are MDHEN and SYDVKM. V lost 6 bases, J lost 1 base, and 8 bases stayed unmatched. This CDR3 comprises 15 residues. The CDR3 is CASRSGTAENTEAFF. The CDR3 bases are TGTGCCAGCAGATCCGGGACAGCTGAGAACACTGAAGCTTTCTTT.

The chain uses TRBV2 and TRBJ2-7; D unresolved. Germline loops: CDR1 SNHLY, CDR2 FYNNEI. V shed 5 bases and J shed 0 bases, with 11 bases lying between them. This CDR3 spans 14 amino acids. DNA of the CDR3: TGTGCCAGCAGTCTGAACAGCTTCTCCTACGAGCAGTACTTC. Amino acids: CASSLNSFSYEQYF.

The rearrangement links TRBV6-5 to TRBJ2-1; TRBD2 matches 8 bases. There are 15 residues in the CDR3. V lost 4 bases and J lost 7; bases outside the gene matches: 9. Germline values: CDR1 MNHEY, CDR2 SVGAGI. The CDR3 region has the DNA TGTGCCAGCAGTTCCCTTGGTAGCGGGAATAATGAGCAGTTCTTC. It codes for CASSSLGSGNNEQFF.

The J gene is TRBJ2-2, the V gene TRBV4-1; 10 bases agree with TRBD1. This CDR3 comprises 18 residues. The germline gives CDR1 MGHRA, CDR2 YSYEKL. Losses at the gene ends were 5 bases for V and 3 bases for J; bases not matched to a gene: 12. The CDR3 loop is CASSARDRGSSHTGELFF. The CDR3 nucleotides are TGCGCCAGCAGCGCCCGGGACAGGGGCTCGAGTCACACCGGGGAGCTGTTTTTT.

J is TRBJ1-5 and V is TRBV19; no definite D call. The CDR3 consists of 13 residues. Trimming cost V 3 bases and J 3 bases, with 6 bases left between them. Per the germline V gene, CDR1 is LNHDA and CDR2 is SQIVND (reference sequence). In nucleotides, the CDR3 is TGTGCCAGTAGTATGCGTCTCAATCAGCCCCAGCATTTT. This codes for CASSMRLNQPQHF.

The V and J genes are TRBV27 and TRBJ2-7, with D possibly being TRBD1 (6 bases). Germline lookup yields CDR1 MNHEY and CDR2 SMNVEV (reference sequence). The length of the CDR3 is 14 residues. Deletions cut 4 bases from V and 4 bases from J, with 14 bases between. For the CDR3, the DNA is TGTGCCAGCAGTTCCTCCGACAGGCCTTACGAGCAGTACTTC. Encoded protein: CASSSSDRPYEQYF.

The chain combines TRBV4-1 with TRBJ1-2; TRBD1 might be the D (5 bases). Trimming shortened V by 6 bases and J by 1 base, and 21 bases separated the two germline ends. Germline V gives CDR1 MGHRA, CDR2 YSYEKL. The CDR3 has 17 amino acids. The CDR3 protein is CASSPRDSSFSNYGYTF. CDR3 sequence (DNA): TGCGCCAGCAGTCCAAGAGACAGTTCGTTTAGTAACTATGGCTACACCTTC.

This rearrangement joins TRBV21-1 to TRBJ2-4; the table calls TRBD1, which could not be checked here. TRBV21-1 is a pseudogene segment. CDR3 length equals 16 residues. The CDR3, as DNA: TGTGCCAGCAGCAACCTACAGGGGAAAGGGGCTAACATTCAGTACTTC. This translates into CASSNLQGKGANIQYF.

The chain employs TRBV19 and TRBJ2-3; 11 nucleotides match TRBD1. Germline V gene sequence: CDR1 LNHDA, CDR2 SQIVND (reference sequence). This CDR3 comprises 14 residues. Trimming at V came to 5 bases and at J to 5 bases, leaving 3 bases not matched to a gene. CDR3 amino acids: CASSFGTGGDTQYF. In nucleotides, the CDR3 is TGTGCCAGTAGTTTCGGGACAGGGGGAGATACGCAGTATTTT.

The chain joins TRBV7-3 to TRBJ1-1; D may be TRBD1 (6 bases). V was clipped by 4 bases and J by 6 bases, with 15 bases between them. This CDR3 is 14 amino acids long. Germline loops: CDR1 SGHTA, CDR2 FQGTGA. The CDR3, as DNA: TGTGCCAGCAGCTCGCAGACAGGAGGGGCTGAAGCTTTCTTT. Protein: CASSSQTGGAEAFF. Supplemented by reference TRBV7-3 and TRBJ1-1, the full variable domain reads GAGVSQTPSNKVTEKGKYVELRCDPISGHTALYWYRQSLGQGPEFLIYFQGTGAADDSGLPNDRFFAVRPEGSVSTLKIQRTERGDSAVYLCASSSQTGGAEAFFGQGTRLTVV.

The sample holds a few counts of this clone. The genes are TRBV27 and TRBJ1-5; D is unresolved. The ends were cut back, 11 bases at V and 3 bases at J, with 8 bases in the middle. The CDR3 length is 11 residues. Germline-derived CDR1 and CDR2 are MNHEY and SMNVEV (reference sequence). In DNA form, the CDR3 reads TGTGCCTTCGACACCAATCAGCCCCAGCATTTT. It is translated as CAFDTNQPQHF.

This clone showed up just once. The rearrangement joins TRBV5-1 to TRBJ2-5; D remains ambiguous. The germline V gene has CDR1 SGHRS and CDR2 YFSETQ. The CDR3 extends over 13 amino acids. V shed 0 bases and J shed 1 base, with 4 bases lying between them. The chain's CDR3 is CASSLDIQETQYF. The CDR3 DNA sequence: TGCGCCAGCAGCTTGGACATCCAAGAGACCCAGTACTTC.

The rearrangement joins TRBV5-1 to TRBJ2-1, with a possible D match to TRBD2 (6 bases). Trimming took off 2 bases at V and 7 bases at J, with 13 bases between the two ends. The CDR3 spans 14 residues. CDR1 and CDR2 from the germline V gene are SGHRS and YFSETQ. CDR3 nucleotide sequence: TGCGCCAGCAGCTTAGGGACTTTAGGGAATGAGCAGTTCTTC. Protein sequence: CASSLGTLGNEQFF.